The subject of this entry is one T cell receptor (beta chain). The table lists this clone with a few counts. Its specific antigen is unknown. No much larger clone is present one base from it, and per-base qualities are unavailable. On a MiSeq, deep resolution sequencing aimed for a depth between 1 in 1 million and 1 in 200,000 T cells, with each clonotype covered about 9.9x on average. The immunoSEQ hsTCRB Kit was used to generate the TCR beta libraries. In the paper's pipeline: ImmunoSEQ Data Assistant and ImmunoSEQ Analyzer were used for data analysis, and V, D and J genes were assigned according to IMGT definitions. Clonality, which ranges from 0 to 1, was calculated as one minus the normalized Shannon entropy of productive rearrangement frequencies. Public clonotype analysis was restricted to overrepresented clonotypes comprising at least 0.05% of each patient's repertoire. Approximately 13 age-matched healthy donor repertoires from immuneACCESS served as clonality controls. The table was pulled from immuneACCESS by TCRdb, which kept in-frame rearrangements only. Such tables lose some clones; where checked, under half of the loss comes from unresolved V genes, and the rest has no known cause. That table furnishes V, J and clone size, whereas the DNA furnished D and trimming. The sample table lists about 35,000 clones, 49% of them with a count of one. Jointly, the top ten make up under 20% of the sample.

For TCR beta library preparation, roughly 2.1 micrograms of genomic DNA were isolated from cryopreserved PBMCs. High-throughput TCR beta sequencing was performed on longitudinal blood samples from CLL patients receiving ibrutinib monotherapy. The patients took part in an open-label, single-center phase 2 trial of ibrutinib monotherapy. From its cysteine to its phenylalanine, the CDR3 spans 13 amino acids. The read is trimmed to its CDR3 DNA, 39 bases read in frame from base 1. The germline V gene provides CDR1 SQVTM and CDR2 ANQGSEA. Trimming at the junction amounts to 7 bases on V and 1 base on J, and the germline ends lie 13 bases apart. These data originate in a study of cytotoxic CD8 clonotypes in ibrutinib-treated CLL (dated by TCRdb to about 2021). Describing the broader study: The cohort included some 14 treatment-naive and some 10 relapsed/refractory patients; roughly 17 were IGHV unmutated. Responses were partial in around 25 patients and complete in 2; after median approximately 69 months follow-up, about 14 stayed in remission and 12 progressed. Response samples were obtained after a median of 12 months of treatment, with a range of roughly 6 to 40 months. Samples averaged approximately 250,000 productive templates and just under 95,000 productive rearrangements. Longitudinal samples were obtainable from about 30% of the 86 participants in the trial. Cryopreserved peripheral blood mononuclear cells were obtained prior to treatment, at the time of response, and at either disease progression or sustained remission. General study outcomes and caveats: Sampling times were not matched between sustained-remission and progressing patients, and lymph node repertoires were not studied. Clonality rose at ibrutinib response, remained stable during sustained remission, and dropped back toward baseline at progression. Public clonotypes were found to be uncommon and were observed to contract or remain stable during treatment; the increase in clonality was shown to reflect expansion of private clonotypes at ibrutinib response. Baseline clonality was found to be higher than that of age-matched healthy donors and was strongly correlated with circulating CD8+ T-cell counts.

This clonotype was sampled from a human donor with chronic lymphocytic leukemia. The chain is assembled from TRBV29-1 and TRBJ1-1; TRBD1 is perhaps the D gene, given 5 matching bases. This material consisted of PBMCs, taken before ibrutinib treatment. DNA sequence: TGCAGCGCGGGGCGGGGAGGGAACACTGAAGCTTTCTTT. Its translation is CSAGRGGNTEAFF. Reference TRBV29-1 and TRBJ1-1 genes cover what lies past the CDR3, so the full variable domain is SAVISQKPSRDICQRGTSLTIQCQVDSQVTMMFWYRQQPGQSLTLIATANQGSEATYESGFVIDKFPISRPNLTFSTLTVSNMSPEDSSIYLCSAGRGGNTEAFFGQGTRLTVV.